The 30 T cell receptor beta chains below come from one sample, sequenced in a study of CD8 T cells in ankylosing spondylitis (dated by TCRdb to about 2017). General conclusions and limits of the study: Blood from ankylosing spondylitis patients appeared to be characterized by a TCR beta motif composed of eight or nine highly homologous amino acid variants.

The protocol used for the library was 5' RACE. The instrument given in TCRdb is Illumina HiSeq 2500. TCRdb trimmed public reads at Q25 via fastp, called clones via MiXCR and kept in-frame beta chains. Every distinct CDR3 protein forms one entry, paired with its most common genes and DNA. The sample yields about 330,000 distinct CDR3 sequences; 6.5% to 10% were counted once. The top ten clonotypes cover less than 15% of the sample. Antigens of these TCRs are unknown. The sequenced material came from blood, either unsorted or a sorted T cell fraction (not recorded which). The receptors were gathered from a male donor with ankylosing spondylitis.

The chain joins TRBV10-1 to TRBJ2-2, with D unclear. Per germline, CDR1 WNHNN and CDR2 SYGVQD (reference sequence). The length of the CDR3 is 13 residues. The V and J ends lost 6 bases and 4 bases respectively, with 9 bases between them. The CDR3 loop is CASSPGLTGELFF. CDR3 nucleotides: TGCGCCAGCAGCCCCGGGCTCACCGGGGAGCTGTTTTTT.

The chain is built from TRBV28 and TRBJ2-2; possibly TRBD2 for D (5 bases). Germline CDR1 MDHEN, CDR2 SYDVKM. The CDR3 length is 13 residues. V gave up 5 bases and J gave up 8 bases, with 12 bases separating them. The CDR3 loop reads CASSPIPGGELFF. CDR3 sequence (DNA): TGTGCCAGCAGTCCAATCCCGGGGGGGGAGCTGTTTTTT.

This clonotype showed up many times. The chain recombines TRBV7-9 with TRBJ2-4; D remains ambiguous. The V gene lost 8 bases and the J gene lost 3 bases, with 11 bases spanning the gap. This CDR3 spans 13 amino acids. CDR1 and CDR2 from the germline V gene are SEHNR and FQNEAQ (reference sequence). The CDR3 reads CASSSVYKNIQYF. CDR3 DNA: TGTGCCAGCTCTTCGGTGTACAAAAACATTCAGTACTTC.

The V and J genes are TRBV12-3 or TRBV12-4 and TRBJ2-2; D perhaps matches TRBD2 (6 bases). CDR3 length equals 14 residues. V dropped 1 base and J dropped 6 bases, with 9 bases sitting between them. The CDR3 is CASSLGEVAGELFF. CDR3 sequence (DNA): TGTGCCAGCAGTTTAGGGGAGGTTGCCGGGGAGCTGTTTTTT.

At least ten counts were recorded for this clonotype. The chain employs TRBV7-2 and TRBJ2-2, with unresolved D. V was pared by 2 bases and J by 10 bases, with 14 bases between. Germline V gene sequence: CDR1 SGHTA, CDR2 FQGNSA. This CDR3 has 14 amino acids. CDR3 sequence reads: CASSLYGSSEELFF. For the CDR3, the DNA is TGTGCCAGCAGCTTATATGGGTCCTCCGAGGAGCTGTTTTTT.

The gene calls are TRBV7-2 and TRBJ2-7, with 9 nucleotides matching TRBD2. V lost 5 bases to trimming and J lost 7 bases; unmatched junction nucleotides: 9. The CDR3 length is 14 residues. From germline, CDR1 is SGHTA and CDR2 FQGNSA. CDR3 region: CASSKAGGFREQYF. CDR3 sequence (DNA): TGTGCCAGCAGCAAGGCGGGAGGGTTTAGGGAGCAGTACTTC.

This clonotype turned up a few times. J is TRBJ2-7 and V is TRBV6-1, with D perhaps matching TRBD1 (7 bases). V gave up 6 bases and J gave up 3 bases, with 15 bases separating them. The CDR3 runs 14 residues. The germline gives CDR1 MNHNS, CDR2 SASEGT. The CDR3 nucleotides are TGTGCCAGCAGGGCAGGAGGGGGCGGCTACGAGCAGTACTTC. This gives the protein CASRAGGGGYEQYF.

This clonotype has a count of ten or more. The chain employs TRBV2 and TRBJ1-4; maybe TRBD1 (5 bases). V lost 5 bases and J 7 bases, leaving 17 bases between the germline ends. Germline CDR1 is SNHLY and CDR2 is FYNNEI. This CDR3 spans 15 amino acids. The CDR3 DNA reads TGTGCCAGCAGTCGCGACTCTAGTCAGGGTGAAAAACTGTTTTTT. This gives the protein CASSRDSSQGEKLFF.

This clonotype was counted a few times. J is TRBJ2-5 and V is TRBV24-1, with unresolved D. This CDR3 has 15 residues. Deletions cut 3 bases from V and 4 bases from J, with 14 bases between. In germline, CDR1 is KGHDR, CDR2 SFDVKD. In DNA form, the CDR3 reads TGTGCCACCAGTGATCCGGGTCCCTGGGGAGAGACCCAGTACTTC. It specifies CATSDPGPWGETQYF.

This clonotype was seen a few times. The genes are TRBV30 and TRBJ2-1; possibly TRBD2 for D (6 bases). With 6 bases removed from V and 8 bases from J, the gap between germline ends came to 14 bases. The CDR3 runs to 12 residues. CDR1 is GTSNPN and CDR2 is SVGIG in the germline V gene (reference sequence). The CDR3 is CACPHGGDEQFF. CDR3 DNA: TGTGCCTGCCCACACGGGGGTGATGAGCAGTTCTTC.

This clonotype has a count of ten or more. The chain carries TRBV7-2 and TRBJ2-3; TRBD1 is a possible D gene (5 bases). This CDR3 has 15 amino acids. Between the trimmed V and J ends, which lost 6 bases and 4 bases, there was a span of 17 bases. In germline, CDR1 is SGHTA, CDR2 FQGNSA. The CDR3 sequence is CASSATTAGPDTQYF. Here the CDR3 DNA reads TGTGCCAGCAGTGCGACGACGGCAGGGCCAGATACGCAGTATTTT. The full variable domain, with the rest looked up from reference TRBV7-2 and TRBJ2-3, is GAGVSQSPSNKVTEKGKDVELRCDPISGHTALYWYRQSLGQGLEFLIYFQGNSAPDKSGLPSDRFSAERTGGSVSTLTIQRTQQEDSAVYLCASSATTAGPDTQYFGPGTRLTVL.

The genes are TRBV3-1 and TRBJ2-1; 10 positions match TRBD1. CDR3 size: 15 residues. Unmatched junction bases numbered 2, after V lost 0 bases and J lost 6 bases. Germline-derived CDR1 and CDR2 are LGHDT and YNNKEL (reference sequence). The CDR3 protein is CASSQETGGFNEQFF. The CDR3 nucleotides are TGTGCCAGCAGCCAAGAGACAGGGGGCTTCAATGAGCAGTTCTTC.

The sample holds a few counts of this clonotype. The V gene is TRBV25-1, the J gene TRBJ2-2; 13 positions match TRBD2. Germline assignment: CDR1 MGHDK and CDR2 SYGVNS. This CDR3 is 17 amino acids long. V shed 3 bases and J 1 base; nucleotides not matched to a gene: 2. DNA for the CDR3: TGTGCCAGCAGTGAGGGACTAGCGGGACAGAACACCGGGGAGCTGTTTTTT. Protein sequence: CASSEGLAGQNTGELFF.

This clonotype has only a few counts. The chain is built from TRBV2 and TRBJ2-7, with D unclear. Trimming shortened V by 7 bases and J by 5 bases, and 6 bases separated the two germline ends. Per the germline V gene, CDR1 is SNHLY and CDR2 is FYNNEI. This CDR3 is built from 10 residues. In DNA form, the CDR3 reads TGTGCCAGCATTGGCCACGAGCAGTACTTC. Encoded protein: CASIGHEQYF.

Ten or more counts support this clonotype. V gene TRBV24-1 combines with J gene TRBJ2-3, with TRBD2 matching over 7 bases. J was trimmed by 1 base and V by 4 bases; bases with no gene match: 7. CDR3 length: 16 residues. Germline CDR1 reads KGHDR; CDR2 reads SFDVKD. CDR3 coding DNA: TGTGCCACCAGTGACCCTGGCGGGAGTGGCACAGATACGCAGTATTTT. Encoded protein: CATSDPGGSGTDTQYF.

V and J are TRBV6-4 and TRBJ2-1; 13 bases map to TRBD2. CDR1 MRHNA and CDR2 SNTAGT come from the germline V gene. J gave up 6 bases and V 5 bases, and 7 bases lay outside the gene matches. The CDR3 totals 16 residues. The CDR3 DNA sequence: TGTGCCAGCAGTCGGGGACTAGCGGGAACGCCCAATGAGCAGTTCTTC. Translated: CASSRGLAGTPNEQFF.

The rearrangement joins TRBV24-1 to TRBJ2-5; 9 bases are a match to TRBD1. Germline CDR1 reads KGHDR; CDR2 reads SFDVKD. The CDR3 consists of 15 residues. The V gene end was trimmed by 4 bases and the J gene end by 2 bases; junction bases not matched to a gene: 4. The CDR3 sequence: CATSEMGTGQETQYF. CDR3 in DNA: TGTGCCACCAGTGAGATGGGGACAGGGCAAGAGACCCAGTACTTC.

This clonotype showed up just a few times. The chain links TRBV4-1 to TRBJ2-3; D may correspond to TRBD1 or TRBD2 (5 bases each). Germline assignment: CDR1 MGHRA and CDR2 YSYEKL. With 4 bases removed from V and 3 bases from J, the gap between germline ends came to 17 bases. This CDR3 has 16 amino acids. The CDR3 region has the DNA TGCGCCAGCAGCCGCCGGGACGCCGGATGGACAGATACGCAGTATTTT. Translation: CASSRRDAGWTDTQYF.

Many counts were recorded for this clonotype. The chain carries TRBV5-1 and TRBJ2-1, with 13 bases identical to TRBD2. The germline CDR1 and CDR2 sequences are SGHRS and YFSETQ. This CDR3 has 15 amino acids. The trim removed 3 bases at V and 7 bases at J, leaving 4 bases unmatched. Here the CDR3 DNA reads TGCGCCAGCAGCTCACGGACTAGCGGGAGTAATGAGCAGTTCTTC. Encoded protein: CASSSRTSGSNEQFF. Supplemented by reference TRBV5-1 and TRBJ2-1, the full variable domain reads KAGVTQTPRYLIKTRGQQVTLSCSPISGHRSVSWYQQTPGQGLQFLFEYFSETQRNKGNFPGRFSGRQFSNSRSEMNVSTLELGDSALYLCASSSRTSGSNEQFFGPGTRLTVL.

This clonotype has only a few counts. The chain couples TRBV11-2 to TRBJ2-5; possibly TRBD1 or TRBD2 for D (5 bases each). CDR1 is SGHAT, CDR2 FQNNGV, per germline. The CDR3 runs to 13 residues. V lost 5 bases and J lost 2, with 9 bases in between. As DNA, the CDR3 is TGTGCCAGCAGCCGGGGACCTCAAGAGACCCAGTACTTC. Its translation is CASSRGPQETQYF. Filled out from reference TRBV11-2 and TRBJ2-5, the complete variable domain reads EAGVAQSPRYKIIEKRQSVAFWCNPISGHATLYWYQQILGQGPKLLIQFQNNGVVDDSQLPKDRFSAERLKGVDSTLKIQPAKLEDSAVYLCASSRGPQETQYFGPGTRLLVL.

The chain uses TRBV5-1 and TRBJ2-5; TRBD2 aligns across 7 bases. Germline lookup yields CDR1 SGHRS and CDR2 YFSETQ. The ends lost 4 bases at V and 5 bases at J; junction bases unmatched: 2. The CDR3 totals 12 residues. The DNA of the CDR3 is TGCGCCAGCAGCGGGGAGGGGGAGACCCAGTACTTC. Translated, it gives CASSGEGETQYF.

This clonotype was seen many times. The CDR3 DNA follows: TGTGCCAGCAGTTACCCAATACGTGGGGGACCCATAGGCAATCAGCCCCAGCATTTT. As protein: CASSYPIRGGPIGNQPQHF. This chain joins TRBV6-2 or TRBV6-3 and TRBJ1-5; D is possibly TRBD1 (5 bases). Trimming left V 2 bases short and J 2 bases short, with 22 bases between. CDR3 size: 19 residues. Per the germline V gene, CDR1 is MNHEY and CDR2 is SVGEGT.

Ten or more counts support this clonotype. The CDR3 spells CASSQEWSEGTDTQYF. In nucleotides, the CDR3 is TGCGCCAGCAGCCAAGAATGGAGTGAGGGCACAGATACGCAGTATTTT. The rearrangement uses TRBV4-3 and TRBJ2-3; D remains unclear. The V gene's germline CDR1 is LGHNA and CDR2 YSLEER. The CDR3 runs to 16 residues. The V end was cut by 0 bases, the J end by 1 base, with 11 bases between.

This clonotype was seen ten or more times. This chain joins TRBV7-3 and TRBJ2-3, with D tentatively TRBD2 (6 bases). Trimming stripped 6 bases from V and 4 bases from J, with 14 bases between. The length of the CDR3 is 14 residues. Germline CDR1 and CDR2: SGHTA and FQGTGA. CDR3 bases: TGTGCCAGCAGTACGGGGAGGTGGGCAGATACGCAGTATTTT. It translates to CASSTGRWADTQYF.

This clonotype was seen at least ten times. The genes are TRBV18 and TRBJ2-7, with TRBD1 identical over 7 bases. With 5 bases clipped from V and 4 bases from J, the junction kept 5 bases outside the gene matches. Germline V gene lookup returns CDR1 KGHSH and CDR2 LQKENI. The CDR3 is 13 residues long. CDR3 DNA sequence: TGTGCCAGCTCATCGAACAGGGGTTACGAGCAGTACTTC. Amino acid sequence: CASSSNRGYEQYF.

The chain couples TRBV24-1 to TRBJ2-1; D gene uncertain. The CDR3 extends over 14 amino acids. Trimming removed 3 bases at V and 7 bases at J, with 12 bases between. Germline V CDR1 and CDR2: KGHDR, SFDVKD. CDR3 sequence: CATSDAFGRNEQFF. CDR3 in DNA: TGTGCCACCAGTGATGCGTTTGGACGGAATGAGCAGTTCTTC.

Ten or more counts support this clonotype. The chain combines TRBV7-6 with TRBJ2-7, with unresolved D. Deletions cut 1 base from V and 3 bases from J, with 10 bases between. The CDR3 loop spans 14 amino acids. CDR1 and CDR2 (germline): SGHVS, FNYEAQ. This CDR3 is CASSLVGTVYEQYF. The DNA for the CDR3 is TGTGCCAGCAGCTTAGTAGGTACAGTCTACGAGCAGTACTTC.

Concerning this clonotype: A junction boundary mismatches the germline segment, possibly from a read error. This chain joins TRBV24-1 and TRBJ2-1; TRBD1 matches at 11 bases. Germline assignment: CDR1 KGHDR and CDR2 SFDVKD. The CDR3 totals 16 residues. The CDR3 DNA sequence: TGTGCCACCAGTGATGCCGGACAGGGGGCTAGAAATGAGCAGATCTTC. It is translated as CATSDAGQGARNEQIF.

This clonotype has ten or more counts. This sequence joins TRBV7-3 and TRBJ2-1; the D gene is possibly TRBD2 (6 bases). The V and J ends lost 4 bases and 0 bases respectively, with 10 bases between them. Germline values: CDR1 SGHTA, CDR2 FQGTGA. This CDR3 contains 15 residues. CDR3 sequence reads: CASSWRESSYNEQFF. CDR3 sequence (DNA): TGTGCCAGCAGCTGGAGGGAGAGCTCCTACAATGAGCAGTTCTTC.

In its sample, this clonotype was seen a few times. The chain joins TRBV6-5 to TRBJ2-2; D possibly corresponds to TRBD1 (5 bases). The V end lost 2 bases, the J end lost 1 base, and 14 bases lay between the germline ends. This CDR3 spans 17 amino acids. The germline V gene encodes CDR1 MNHEY and CDR2 SVGAGI. CDR3: CASSYTDRVMNTGELFF. The CDR3 bases are TGTGCCAGCAGTTACACAGACAGAGTAATGAACACCGGGGAGCTGTTTTTT.